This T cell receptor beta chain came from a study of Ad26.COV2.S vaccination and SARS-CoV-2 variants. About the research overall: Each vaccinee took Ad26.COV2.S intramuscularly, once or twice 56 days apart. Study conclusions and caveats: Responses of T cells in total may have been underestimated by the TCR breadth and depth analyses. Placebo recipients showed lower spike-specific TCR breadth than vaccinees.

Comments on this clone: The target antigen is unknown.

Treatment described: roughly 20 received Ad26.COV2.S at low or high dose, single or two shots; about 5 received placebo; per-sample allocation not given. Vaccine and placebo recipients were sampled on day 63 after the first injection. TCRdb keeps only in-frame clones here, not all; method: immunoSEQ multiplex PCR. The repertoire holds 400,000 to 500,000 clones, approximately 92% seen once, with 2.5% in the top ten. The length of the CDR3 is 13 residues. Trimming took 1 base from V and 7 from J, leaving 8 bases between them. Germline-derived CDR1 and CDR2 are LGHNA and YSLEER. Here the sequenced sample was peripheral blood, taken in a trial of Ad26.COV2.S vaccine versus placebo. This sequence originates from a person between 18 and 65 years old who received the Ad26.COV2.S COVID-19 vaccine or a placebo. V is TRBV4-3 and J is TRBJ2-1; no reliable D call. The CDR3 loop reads CASSQVVGNEQFF. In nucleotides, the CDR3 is TGCGCCAGCAGCCAAGTGGTCGGGAATGAGCAGTTCTTC.